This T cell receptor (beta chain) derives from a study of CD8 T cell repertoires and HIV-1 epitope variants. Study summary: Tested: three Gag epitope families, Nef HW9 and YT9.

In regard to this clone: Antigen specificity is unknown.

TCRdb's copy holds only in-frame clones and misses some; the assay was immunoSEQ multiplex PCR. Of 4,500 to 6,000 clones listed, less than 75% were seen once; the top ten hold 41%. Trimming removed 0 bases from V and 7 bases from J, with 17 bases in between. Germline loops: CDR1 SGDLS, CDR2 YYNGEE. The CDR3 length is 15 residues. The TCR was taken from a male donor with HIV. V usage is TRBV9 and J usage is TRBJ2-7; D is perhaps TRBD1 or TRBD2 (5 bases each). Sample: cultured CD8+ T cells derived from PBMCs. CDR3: CASSVAPRDPREQYF. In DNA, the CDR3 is TGTGCCAGCAGCGTAGCCCCACGGGACCCACGGGAGCAGTACTTC.